Listed here are 15 T cell receptor beta chains from one sample, sequenced in a study of human T cells and chemical hapten exposure. Sample time point: healthy volunteer bleed at 6 weeks. Someone pulled total RNA out of unfractionated whole blood. Each CDR3 protein gets one entry after TCRdb re-called the RACE reads with MiXCR. The sample carries about 30,000 distinct CDR3 sequences, roughly 5.5% recorded once. Specimen: whole blood. The receptors come from a human donor in good health. Some clones in this sample may be carry-over from other donors' samples.

This chain joins TRBV10-1 and TRBJ2-7; possible D gene TRBD1, 6 bases. Between the trimmed V and J ends, which lost 5 bases and 2 bases, there was a span of 13 bases. The CDR3 length is 14 residues. In germline, CDR1 is WNHNN, CDR2 SYGVQD (reference sequence). CDR3 sequence: CASSSAWGPYEQYF. Written as DNA, the CDR3 is TGCGCCAGCAGTTCAGCGTGGGGGCCCTACGAGCAGTACTTC.

The chain links TRBV6-2 or TRBV6-3 to TRBJ2-7; no firm D call. CDR1 MNHEY and CDR2 SVGEGT come from the germline V gene. V dropped 5 bases and J dropped 2 bases, with 13 bases sitting between them. The length of the CDR3 is 14 residues. CDR3 sequence: CASSPHPTTYEQYF. DNA for the CDR3: TGTGCCAGCAGTCCCCACCCCACTACCTACGAGCAGTACTTC.

This clonotype was counted many times. This chain connects TRBV4-3 to TRBJ2-1, with 8 nucleotides matching TRBD2. V shed 3 bases, J shed 6 bases, and the junction held 10 bases outside the gene matches. CDR1 is LGHNA and CDR2 is YSLEER in the germline V gene. This CDR3 comprises 16 residues. CDR3: CASSQASGGASNEQFF. CDR3 nucleotide sequence: TGCGCCAGCAGCCAGGCTTCCGGGGGGGCCAGCAATGAGCAGTTCTTC.

This clonotype has just a few counts. DNA for the CDR3: TGTGCCAGCAGCCGTATCTCGACAGGGGAGGGAGATACGCAGTATTTT. Its protein product is CASSRISTGEGDTQYF. The J gene is TRBJ2-3, the V gene TRBV5-4; D possibly corresponds to TRBD1 (8 bases). V shed 4 bases and J shed 5 bases, with 20 bases lying between them. Germline-derived CDR1 and CDR2 are SGHNT and YYREEE (reference sequence). This CDR3 has 16 amino acids.

This clonotype showed up many times. The chain has TRBV5-1 and TRBJ2-7; TRBD1 aligns across 7 bases. Germline-derived CDR1 and CDR2 are SGHRS and YFSETQ. The CDR3 extends over 13 amino acids. V lost 4 bases and J lost 2; bases outside the gene matches: 3. The CDR3 DNA reads TGCGCCAGCAGCATAGACAGGGCCTACGAGCAGTACTTC. Its protein is CASSIDRAYEQYF.

This clonotype showed up many times. The genes are TRBV3-1 and TRBJ2-1; 13 bases are shared with TRBD2. Germline CDR1 LGHDT, CDR2 YNNKEL (reference sequence). This CDR3 comprises 16 residues. Trimming took 5 bases from V and 8 from J; bases not matched to a gene: 9. The CDR3 is CASSARTSGRKHEQFF. In DNA, the CDR3 is TGTGCCAGCAGCGCGCGGACTAGCGGGAGAAAGCATGAGCAGTTCTTC.

The rearrangement links TRBV18 to TRBJ2-3; perhaps TRBD1 as D (5 bases). The CDR3 runs to 13 residues. V lost 1 base and J 4 bases, leaving 6 bases between the germline ends. In germline, CDR1 is KGHSH, CDR2 LQKENI. DNA of the CDR3: TGTGCCAGCTCACCACAGGGGTCAGATACGCAGTATTTT. Amino acid sequence: CASSPQGSDTQYF.

Points on this clonotype: A much larger clonotype is one base distant, so this may be a read error. The chain links TRBV5-1 to TRBJ1-1; D unresolved. The CDR3 sequence is 15 residues long. The V and J ends lost 1 base and 3 bases respectively, with 13 bases between them. Germline V gene sequence: CDR1 SGHRS, CDR2 YFSETQ. The CDR3 protein is CASSLKVSRDTEAFF. CDR3 nucleotides: TGCGCCAGCAGCTTGAAGGTGTCCCGGGACACTGAAGCTTTCTTT.

This clonotype has only a few counts. The chain joins TRBV28 to TRBJ2-3; D call uncertain. Germline V gives CDR1 MDHEN, CDR2 SYDVKM. V lost 10 bases, J lost 1 base, and 12 bases lay in between. This CDR3 contains 13 residues. CDR3: CATTGRGTDTQYF. The CDR3 region has the DNA TGTGCCACCACCGGAAGAGGCACAGATACGCAGTATTTT.

The chain uses TRBV5-1 and TRBJ1-6; perhaps TRBD1 as D (6 bases). The CDR3 consists of 14 residues. The germline CDR1 and CDR2 sequences are SGHRS and YFSETQ. Trimming stripped 0 bases from V and 10 bases from J, with 11 bases between. The CDR3 DNA follows: TGCGCCAGCAGCTTGGACAGGGAACACTCACCCCTCCACTTT. Translating it yields CASSLDREHSPLHF.

This clonotype appeared a few times. The J gene is TRBJ1-1, the V gene TRBV29-1; weak D call: TRBD1 (5 bases). Trimming removed 3 bases at V and 9 bases at J, with 11 bases between. The CDR3 length is 11 residues. Germline loops: CDR1 SQVTM, CDR2 ANQGSEA. The CDR3 protein is CSVEGRGKAFF. The CDR3 bases are TGCAGCGTTGAGGGGAGGGGCAAAGCTTTCTTT.

The rearrangement joins TRBV7-2 to TRBJ2-7; 9 bases are shared with TRBD2. Germline values: CDR1 SGHTA, CDR2 FQGNSA. This CDR3 spans 15 amino acids. The junction had 8 bases not matched to a gene; V was cut back by 2 bases and J by 6 bases. The CDR3 region has the DNA TGTGCCAGCAGCTTATCCCCTAGCGGGAATGCCGAGCAGTACTTC. It codes for CASSLSPSGNAEQYF. Together with reference TRBV7-2 and TRBJ2-7, the CDR3 gives the full variable domain: GAGVSQSPSNKVTEKGKDVELRCDPISGHTALYWYRQSLGQGLEFLIYFQGNSAPDKSGLPSDRFSAERTGGSVSTLTIQRTQQEDSAVYLCASSLSPSGNAEQYFGPGTRLTVT.

The chain links TRBV10-3 to TRBJ2-1; weak D call: TRBD2 (5 bases). Germline CDR1 ENHRY, CDR2 SYGVKD. V lost 3 bases, J lost 7 bases, and 13 bases lay in between. The CDR3 consists of 14 residues. CDR3 bases: TGTGCCATCAGTGAAGGGTGGACTGGTAATGAGCAGTTCTTC. This translates into CAISEGWTGNEQFF.

The sample holds many counts of this clonotype. This chain joins TRBV14 and TRBJ2-6, with D hard to call. Trimming left V 4 bases short and J 0 bases short, with 7 bases between. The CDR3 loop spans 15 amino acids. CDR1 is SGHDN and CDR2 is FVKESK in the germline V gene. CDR3 loop: CASSPSGSGANVLTF. The DNA of the CDR3 is TGTGCCAGCAGCCCAAGTGGCTCTGGGGCCAACGTCCTGACTTTC.

The table lists this clonotype with many counts. The chain has TRBV27 and TRBJ1-6, with a weak D call TRBD1 (6 bases). Trimming took 8 bases from V and 3 from J, leaving 20 bases between them. Germline CDR1 reads MNHEY; CDR2 reads SMNVEV (reference sequence). CDR3 length: 17 amino acids. This CDR3 reads CASHITGKVDYNSPLHF. DNA of the CDR3: TGTGCCAGCCATATCACAGGGAAGGTAGACTATAATTCACCCCTCCACTTT.